Listed below are T cell receptor beta chains from one sample, sequenced in a study of breast tumors, draining lymph nodes, adjacent tissues. In TCRdb, the multiplex PCR reads were re-called with MiXCR into one record per CDR3 protein. This table holds 120,000 to 150,000 distinct CDR3 sequences, approximately 30% found once. Source material: axillary lymph node tissue. These receptors were obtained from a female donor with breast cancer. Some clones in this sample may be carry-over from other donors' samples. The CDR3 runs from the conserved cysteine through the conserved F or W. The order of the fields is J gene, clone size, D gene, V gene, CDR3 DNA, CDR3 protein. A D gene is named only where the DNA matches it firmly. Part of the rows lack a size; the others show once, few, many or a class for expanded clones.

>TRBJ1-4|.|.|TRBV30
TGTGCCTGGAGTGTACAAAGGGGACAAGAAGAAAAACTGTTTTTT
CAWSVQRGQEEKLFF
>TRBJ2-1|many|.|TRBV6-6
TGTGCCAGCAGTCACTCGGCAGGGGAGAAACTTTACAATGAGCAGTTCTTC
CASSHSAGEKLYNEQFF
>TRBJ1-3|many|.|TRBV6-6
TGTGCCACCAGGGACCTCAGGGTTTCTGGAAACACCATATATTTT
CATRDLRVSGNTIYF
>TRBJ1-3|.|.|TRBV29-1
TGCAGCGTTGAAGATAAAATAGTCTCTGGAAACACCATATATTTT
CSVEDKIVSGNTIYF
>TRBJ1-2|many|.|TRBV25-1
TGTGCCAGCAGTGACCCATCCGGGACATCCTATGGCTACACCTTC
CASSDPSGTSYGYTF
>TRBJ1-4|many|.|TRBV2
TGTGCCAGCAGTGTCACCTTCAGCGACTCGAATGAAAAACTGTTTTTT
CASSVTFSDSNEKLFF
>TRBJ2-2|many|.|TRBV19
TGTGCCAGTAGTACCCTACAGATTACCGGGGAGCTGTTTTTT
CASSTLQITGELFF
>TRBJ2-1|many|.|TRBV7-2
TGTGCCAGCAGCTTGGTTGAGCAGTTCTTC
CASSLVEQFF
>TRBJ2-7|many|.|TRBV29-1
TGCAGCGTTGCCCAGGGCCGCTACGAGCAGTACTTC
CSVAQGRYEQYF
>TRBJ2-4|many|TRBD1|TRBV7-8
TGTGCCAGCAGCGCGACAGGGCTCCTAGCCAAAAACATTCAGTACTTC
CASSATGLLAKNIQYF
>TRBJ2-1|many|TRBD2|TRBV24-1
TGTGCCACCAGGGGAACTAGCGGGGAGTCCAATGAGCAGTTCTTC
CATRGTSGESNEQFF
>TRBJ2-7|few|TRBD1|TRBV2
TGTGCCAGCAGTGAAACCGCGACAGGGGTGGGTAACGAGCAGTACTTC
CASSETATGVGNEQYF
>TRBJ1-5|many|.|TRBV2
TGTGCCAGCAGAGGTATCGTCAGTCCGCAGCCCCAGCATTTT
CASRGIVSPQPQHF
>TRBJ1-6|.|.|TRBV12-3/TRBV12-4
TGTGCCAGCAGTTTCGAGGGGGATTCACCCCTCCACTTT
CASSFEGDSPLHF
>TRBJ1-1|.|.|TRBV2
TGTGCCAGCAGTGCGCAGGGCGGGACTGAAGCTTCCTTT
CASSAQGGTEASF
>TRBJ2-1|.|.|TRBV7-9
TGTGCCAGCAGCTTATTAGGGCTCTTATACAATGAGCAGTTCTTC
CASSLLGLLYNEQFF
>TRBJ2-5|many|TRBD2|TRBV20-1
TGCAGTGCTCCCAATAGCCTAGCGGGGTCAGAGACCCAGTACTTC
CSAPNSLAGSETQYF
>TRBJ1-6|many|.|TRBV7-9
TGTGCCAGCAGCTTAGGCGGGGGCCCCAATTCACCCCTCCACTTT
CASSLGGGPNSPLHF
>TRBJ2-1|many|.|TRBV20-1
TGCAGTGCCATACCAAAGGGGACGGCCTACAATGAGCAGTTCTTC
CSAIPKGTAYNEQFF
>TRBJ1-3|many|.|TRBV6-1
TGTGCCAGCAGTGAAGGCGGATTAGGGAGGTCTGGAAACACCATATATTTT
CASSEGGLGRSGNTIYF
>TRBJ1-5|many|.|TRBV2
TGTGCCAGCACTGAAGTTGGGGGTGATCAGCCCCAGCATTTT
CASTEVGGDQPQHF
>TRBJ2-5|many|.|TRBV7-3
TGTGCCAGCAGCTTGTTAAGGGAAGAGACCCAGTACTTC
CASSLLREETQYF
>TRBJ2-5|.|TRBD1|TRBV20-1
TGCAGTGCTCAACCGGACAGGGCGGGAATAAAAGAGACCCAGTACTTC
CSAQPDRAGIKETQYF
>TRBJ2-7|.|.|TRBV5-1
TGCGCCAGCAGCTTGGTGGGCGGGATAGACGACGAGCAGTACTTC
CASSLVGGIDDEQYF
>TRBJ1-5|many|.|TRBV15
TGTGCCACCAGCAGAGTTACGGTGGGGGGCGAGCCCCAGCATTTT
CATSRVTVGGEPQHF
>TRBJ2-7|many|TRBD2|TRBV5-1
TGCGCCAGCAGGGACGAGCGGGGGAGCTCCTACGAGCAGTACTTC
CASRDERGSSYEQYF
>TRBJ2-2|many|.|TRBV3-1
TGTGCCAGCAGCCAATATAGAGACAGGACGAACACCGGGGAGCTGTTTTTT
CASSQYRDRTNTGELFF
>TRBJ1-6|.|.|TRBV7-9
TGTGCCAGCAGCGCACCCGGACGTAATTCACCCCTCCACTTT
CASSAPGRNSPLHF
>TRBJ2-5|once|.|TRBV7-9
TGTGCCAGCAGCTTAGTGGGTTTCCAAGAGACCCAGTACTTC
CASSLVGFQETQYF
>TRBJ1-3|many|.|TRBV7-3
TGTGCCAGCAGCCAGAGCTCTGGAAACACCATATATTTT
CASSQSSGNTIYF
>TRBJ1-3|.|TRBD1|TRBV6-5
TGTGCCAGCGGTCACTCGATTTTCTCTAAAGTGGGACAGGGGGCAATGGGAAACACCATATATTTT
CASGHSIFSKVGQGAMGNTIYF
>TRBJ2-1|many|TRBD2|TRBV20-1
TGCAGTGCTAGAGCGACTAGCGGCAATGAGCAGTTCTTC
CSARATSGNEQFF
>TRBJ1-5|few|.|TRBV19
TGTGCCAGTTCGGGTTTTAGCAATCAGCCCCAGCATTTT
CASSGFSNQPQHF
>TRBJ1-4|.|TRBD1|TRBV2
TGTGCCAGCAGCAAGGGACAGGGCTGGGAAAAACTGTTTTTT
CASSKGQGWEKLFF
>TRBJ2-5|.|.|TRBV24-1
TGTGCCACCGGTGATTTTGCAGGGAACGGAGAGACCCAGTACTTC
CATGDFAGNGETQYF
>TRBJ2-2|many|TRBD2|TRBV18
TGTGCCAGCTCACCTCCCGGACTAGCAGCGAACACCGGGGAGCTGTTTTTT
CASSPPGLAANTGELFF
>TRBJ1-1|.|.|TRBV27
TGTGCCAGCAGTTCCTTTTTGGCCGGGAGCACTGAAGCTTTCTTT
CASSSFLAGSTEAFF
>TRBJ2-7|many|.|TRBV7-9
TGTGCCAGCAGCCGGGCCCTGGGCGAGCAGTACTTC
CASSRALGEQYF
>TRBJ2-7|.|TRBD2|TRBV12-3/TRBV12-4
TGTGCCAGCAGTTTGGGGATATATGCGGGACTAGGGACCTACGAGCAGTACTTC
CASSLGIYAGLGTYEQYF
>TRBJ2-4|few|TRBD1|TRBV18
TGTGCCAGCTCATCTAGTCCGGGACAGGCTGTTGATAGGGACTTC
CASSSSPGQAVDRDF
>TRBJ2-5|many|.|TRBV29-1
TGCAGCGTTGGGTCGACGTTACAAGAGACCCAGTACTTC
CSVGSTLQETQYF
>TRBJ2-3|many|TRBD1|TRBV6-1
TGTGCCAGCTCGTTGAAGACAGGGCCAGACGCCTACACAGATACGCAGTATTTT
CASSLKTGPDAYTDTQYF